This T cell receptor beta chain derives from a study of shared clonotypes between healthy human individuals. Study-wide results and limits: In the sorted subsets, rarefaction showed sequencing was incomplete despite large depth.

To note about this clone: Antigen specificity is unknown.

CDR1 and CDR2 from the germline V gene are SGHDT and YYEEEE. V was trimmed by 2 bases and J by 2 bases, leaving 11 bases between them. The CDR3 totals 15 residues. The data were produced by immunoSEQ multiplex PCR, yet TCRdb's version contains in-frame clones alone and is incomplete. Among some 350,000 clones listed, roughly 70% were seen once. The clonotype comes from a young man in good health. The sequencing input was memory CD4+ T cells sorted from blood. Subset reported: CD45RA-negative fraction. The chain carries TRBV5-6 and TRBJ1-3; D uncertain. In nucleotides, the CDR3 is TGTGCCAGCAGCTTATCTGGCACTCCTGGAAACACCATATATTTT. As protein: CASSLSGTPGNTIYF.